Listed below are T cell receptor beta chains from one sample, sequenced in a study of blood T cell repertoires in COVID-19. The table came from immunoSEQ multiplex PCR; TCRdb's copy has only in-frame clones and leaves some out. The sample includes about 30,000 clones, over 70% of them seen just once. Sequencing was done on a sample of peripheral blood. These TCRs come from a man older than 75 with acute or convalescent COVID-19. Both conserved end residues are part of each CDR3. The D gene is left open where the match is weak. Clone size appears in some rows only: once, few, many, or a class for an expanded clone.

V	J	size	D	CDR3	DNA
TRBV11-2	TRBJ1-3	few	NA	CASSLDRLSGNTIYF	TGTGCCAGCAGCTTAGACAGGCTCTCTGGAAACACCATATATTTT
TRBV7-2	TRBJ2-7	once	TRBD1	CASSLDRGRIYEQYF	TGTGCCAGCAGCTTAGACAGGGGCCGGATTTACGAGCAGTACTTC
TRBV2	TRBJ2-7	NA	TRBD1	CASRGTGLHYEQYF	TGTGCCAGCAGGGGGACAGGGCTCCACTACGAGCAGTACTTC
TRBV19	TRBJ2-1	NA	TRBD2	CASSFPGTSGRGQFF	TGTGCCAGTAGTTTTCCCGGGACTAGCGGGAGAGGGCAGTTCTTC
TRBV5-4	TRBJ2-3	NA	TRBD2	CASSARTSGRRADTQYF	TGTGCCAGCAGCGCCCGGACTAGCGGGAGGAGGGCAGATACGCAGTATTTT
TRBV18	TRBJ1-4	NA	NA	CASSPRMGPNEKLFF	TGTGCCAGCTCACCACGTATGGGCCCTAATGAAAAACTGTTTTTT
TRBV2	TRBJ2-3	NA	NA	CACRAGRDTQYF	TGTGCCTGCCGGGCAGGGAGGGATACGCAGTATTTT
TRBV6-5	TRBJ2-3	NA	TRBD2	CASGLGSTDTQYF	TGTGCCAGCGGACTAGGCAGCACAGATACGCAGTATTTT
TRBV6-6	TRBJ2-3	once	TRBD2	CASSYLRLAGTDTQYF	TGTGCCAGCAGTTACCTTCGTCTAGCGGGTACAGATACGCAGTATTTT
TRBV27	TRBJ2-7	few	TRBD2	CASGRLAGTYEQYF	TGTGCCAGCGGAAGACTAGCGGGTACCTACGAGCAGTACTTC
TRBV30	TRBJ1-1	NA	TRBD1	CAWTGPGQGTNTEAFF	TGTGCCTGGACAGGCCCGGGACAGGGAACAAACACTGAAGCTTTCTTT
TRBV4-3	TRBJ2-1	NA	NA	CASSQEGTSYNEQFF	TGCGCCAGCAGCCAAGAAGGGACTTCATACAATGAGCAGTTCTTC
TRBV2	TRBJ2-7	NA	TRBD2	CASSSGSLSYEQYF	TGTGCCAGTTCTAGCGGGAGTTTATCCTACGAGCAGTACTTC
TRBV5-4	TRBJ1-6	many	NA	CASSPTSSYNSPLHF	TGTGCCAGCAGCCCCACGAGCTCCTATAATTCACCCCTCCACTTT
TRBV20-1	TRBJ2-2	NA	NA	CSASNSRAGVRTGELFF	TGCAGTGCTAGTAATTCAAGGGCCGGGGTCCGGACCGGGGAGCTGTTTTTT
TRBV18	TRBJ2-5	NA	TRBD1	CASSQSTGQQETQYF	TGTGCCAGCTCACAATCCACGGGACAGCAAGAGACCCAGTACTTC